The rows below give T cell receptor beta chains drawn from one sample of a study of T cell changes during pregnancy in multiple sclerosis. Assay used: immunoSEQ multiplex PCR; TCRdb lists only in-frame clones, some missing. Among about 69,000 clones listed, approximately 90% were seen once. Sample: peripheral blood, taken in the third trimester of pregnancy. These receptors originate from a female donor with multiple sclerosis, enrolled in a pregnancy study. The CDR3 runs from the conserved cysteine through the conserved F or W. The order of the fields is CDR3 DNA, CDR3 protein, clone size, D gene, J gene, V gene. The D gene is left open where the match is weak. Only some rows state a clone size, as once, few, many or a class for expanded clones.

TGCGCCAGCCAGCTTCGACAGGGCACAGATACGCAGTATTTT	CASQLRQGTDTQYF	NA	NA	TRBJ2-3	TRBV5-1
TGTGCCAGCAGCTTGGCCGTGAGCGAGCAGTACTTC	CASSLAVSEQYF	NA	NA	TRBJ2-7	TRBV5-6
TGTGCCAGCAGCTCGGATGATAGACAGGGAGGCCCTGGAAACACCATATATTTT	CASSSDDRQGGPGNTIYF	NA	TRBD1	TRBJ1-3	TRBV5-5
TGTGCCAGCAGCCGTTACCCCAGCGGAGGAGCGGGGGACTCCTACGAGCAGTACTTC	CASSRYPSGGAGDSYEQYF	NA	TRBD2	TRBJ2-7	TRBV7-6
TGTGCCAGCAGCTCTGACATAACCGGGGAGCTGTTTTTT	CASSSDITGELFF	NA	NA	TRBJ2-2	TRBV28
TGCGCCAGCAGCTTGGCCGCGGGGATTAGCTACGAGCAGTACTTC	CASSLAAGISYEQYF	NA	NA	TRBJ2-7	TRBV5-1
TGTGCCAGCAGCTTAAGGTCCCGGACAGGGGTCGGGGGCTACACCTTC	CASSLRSRTGVGGYTF	once	TRBD1	TRBJ1-2	TRBV7-2
TGTGCCAGTAGTTCCAGGGGGCAAGAGACCCAGTACTTC	CASSSRGQETQYF	NA	TRBD1	TRBJ2-5	TRBV19
TGTGCCAGCAGCTTAGGGGCAGGGTCTGACTATGGCTACACCTTC	CASSLGAGSDYGYTF	NA	NA	TRBJ1-2	TRBV7-9
TGCGCCAGCAGCTTGGCAGGGGCGAGTAACAATGAGCAGTTCTTC	CASSLAGASNNEQFF	NA	NA	TRBJ2-1	TRBV5-1
TGTGCCAGCAGTGAAGGCCACTTCGACACCGGGGAGCTGTTTTTT	CASSEGHFDTGELFF	NA	NA	TRBJ2-2	TRBV2
TGTGCCAGCAGTTTTGGGTTGGAGGCGCTGACGGGAAACACCATATATTTT	CASSFGLEALTGNTIYF	NA	NA	TRBJ1-3	TRBV28
TGTGCCAGCAGCCGGGACACCTCCTACGAGCAGTACTTC	CASSRDTSYEQYF	NA	NA	TRBJ2-7	TRBV5-4
TGTGCCAGCAGTTTATCCGTTAATTCACCCCTCCACTTT	CASSLSVNSPLHF	NA	NA	TRBJ1-6	TRBV27
TGTGCCACCGCGAATGCAGGGGGCTATCAGCCCCAGCATTTT	CATANAGGYQPQHF	NA	TRBD1	TRBJ1-5	TRBV7-2
TGTGCCAGTAGTCCGCGACAGGGGTGGGGCGAGCAGTACTTC	CASSPRQGWGEQYF	NA	TRBD1	TRBJ2-7	TRBV19
TGTGCCAGCAGCTTAGTGAGAGGGAGGCGCAATCAGCCCCAGCATTTT	CASSLVRGRRNQPQHF	NA	NA	TRBJ1-5	TRBV7-2
TGCGCCAGCAGCTTGGCGCAGGGATCCTATGGCTACACCTTC	CASSLAQGSYGYTF	NA	NA	TRBJ1-2	TRBV5-1
TGTGCCAGCAGCGTAGGGACAGCGGGGGTGCATGAGCAGTTCTTC	CASSVGTAGVHEQFF	NA	TRBD2	TRBJ2-1	TRBV9
TGCGCCAGCAGTGAACCCGGAGCAGGGGGAAGTTACGAGCAGTACTTC	CASSEPGAGGSYEQYF	NA	TRBD1	TRBJ2-7	TRBV10-2
TGTGCCAGCAACTATCTGGATACTGAAGCTTTCTTT	CASNYLDTEAFF	NA	NA	TRBJ1-1	TRBV6-6
TGTGCCAGCAGCTTAGGGATGGGAGGAGCGAACACTGAAGCTTTCTTT	CASSLGMGGANTEAFF	NA	NA	TRBJ1-1	TRBV7-9
TGTGCCAGCAGCGTAGGGCCCACACGTGACTACAATGAGCAGTTCTTC	CASSVGPTRDYNEQFF	once	NA	TRBJ2-1	TRBV9
TGTGCCAGCAGCTTGGATGCTGGGACAGGGGGAAGGACTGGCTACACCTTC	CASSLDAGTGGRTGYTF	NA	TRBD1	TRBJ1-2	TRBV5-5
TGTGCCAGCAGCTTATTCGCCCGAGGGTCCCGGGGGACTGAAGCTTTCTTT	CASSLFARGSRGTEAFF	once	NA	TRBJ1-1	TRBV7-9
TGTGCCAGCGGGGAGCGGGGGGGGGATACGCAGTATTTT	CASGERGGDTQYF	NA	TRBD2	TRBJ2-3	TRBV7-3
TGTGCCACCAGCAGAGATCCCGGGGGAGGCCAGCCCCAGCATTTT	CATSRDPGGGQPQHF	NA	NA	TRBJ1-5	TRBV15
TGTGCCAGCAGCTTGCGGGGGGCAAGGTACGAGCAGTACTTC	CASSLRGARYEQYF	NA	NA	TRBJ2-7	TRBV5-4
TGTGCCAGCAGCTTAGAGCCTTACAGGGGATACGCTGGGGCCAACGTCCTGACTTTC	CASSLEPYRGYAGANVLTF	NA	TRBD1	TRBJ2-6	TRBV7-2
TGTGCCAGCAGCTTATTCATGAACACTGAAGCTTTCTTT	CASSLFMNTEAFF	NA	NA	TRBJ1-1	TRBV11-3
TGTGCCAGCGGATACCAATCGCTAGCGTCAGATACGCAGTATTTT	CASGYQSLASDTQYF	NA	NA	TRBJ2-3	TRBV7-8
TGTGCCAGCAGCTTGAGCGCTACCTACAATGAGCAGTTCTTC	CASSLSATYNEQFF	once	NA	TRBJ2-1	TRBV7-9
TGCGCCAGCAGTGAGCCTGGAGGGTCCGAGCAGTACTTC	CASSEPGGSEQYF	once	NA	TRBJ2-7	TRBV10-1
TGCGCCAGCAGCCAAGATAGCCCCCGAGCAGGGAGGAGCTCCTACGAGCAGTACTTC	CASSQDSPRAGRSSYEQYF	NA	NA	TRBJ2-7	TRBV4-1
TGTGCCAGCAGCTTCCGCCGTAGTCAGGGTCGCGCCTACGAGCAGTACTTC	CASSFRRSQGRAYEQYF	NA	NA	TRBJ2-7	TRBV11-2
TGTGCCAGCAGATCCCGGGACAGATACACCGGGGAGCTGTTTTTT	CASRSRDRYTGELFF	NA	TRBD1	TRBJ2-2	TRBV2
TGTGCCAGCAGCTCCCGCGCGACTGAAGAGACCCAGTACTTC	CASSSRATEETQYF	NA	NA	TRBJ2-5	TRBV7-2
TGTGCCAGCAGCCTAGGACAGGTCCATCAGCCCCAGCATTTT	CASSLGQVHQPQHF	NA	TRBD1	TRBJ1-5	TRBV7-9
TGTGCCAGCAGCTTAAGGCCGTCCCCCGGGGACACTGAAGCTTTCTTT	CASSLRPSPGDTEAFF	NA	NA	TRBJ1-1	TRBV7-9
TGTGCCAGCAGCCGGGGGACGGGGAACACTGAAGCTTTCTTT	CASSRGTGNTEAFF	NA	NA	TRBJ1-1	TRBV5-5
TGTGCCAGTCGGCAGGTATCTGAAGCTTTCTTT	CASRQVSEAFF	once	NA	TRBJ1-1	TRBV2
TGCGCCAGCAGCCGAGGGACAGCCACAGATACGCAGTATTTT	CASSRGTATDTQYF	NA	TRBD1	TRBJ2-3	TRBV4-1
TGTGCCAGCAGCTTAACGCGGACAGAAGTCTATGGCTACACCTTC	CASSLTRTEVYGYTF	NA	NA	TRBJ1-2	TRBV7-3
TGTGCCATCAGTGAGTCGGGGGGGCGGCAGCCCCAGCATTTT	CAISESGGRQPQHF	NA	NA	TRBJ1-5	TRBV10-3
TGTGCCAGCAGCTTGAGGGGGGGCGGTGAAGCTTTCTTT	CASSLRGGGEAFF	NA	NA	TRBJ1-1	TRBV13
TGTGCCAGCAGCCCCCACTACCATGGCTACAATGAGCAGTTCTTC	CASSPHYHGYNEQFF	NA	NA	TRBJ2-1	TRBV7-2
TGTGCCAGCAGCTTCCCGCCCAGGACTAGCGGCTACGAGCAGTACTTC	CASSFPPRTSGYEQYF	NA	TRBD2	TRBJ2-7	TRBV7-9
TGCGCCAGCAGCCAGCTTGGGAGTAACTATGGCTACACCTTC	CASSQLGSNYGYTF	NA	NA	TRBJ1-2	TRBV5-1